This record covers a single TCR beta chain. Produced via immunoSEQ multiplex PCR; TCRdb's table is partial and in-frame only. The table shows 140,000 to 150,000 clones, with roughly 90% occurring only once. The data derive from a study of T cell responses to AZD1222 COVID-19 vaccine. Between the trimmed V and J ends, which lost 5 bases and 0 bases, there was a span of 4 bases. Germline lookup yields CDR1 LNHDA and CDR2 SQIVND (reference sequence). CDR3 length: 12 residues. The rearrangement joins TRBV19 to TRBJ1-2; D is unclear. Here the sequenced sample was peripheral blood, taken 28 days after the second AZD1222 dose. The TCR was taken from an adult who received the AZD1222 COVID-19 vaccine. The CDR3 sequence is CASSLSNYGYTF. As DNA, the CDR3 is TGTGCCAGTAGTCTTTCTAACTATGGCTACACCTTC.